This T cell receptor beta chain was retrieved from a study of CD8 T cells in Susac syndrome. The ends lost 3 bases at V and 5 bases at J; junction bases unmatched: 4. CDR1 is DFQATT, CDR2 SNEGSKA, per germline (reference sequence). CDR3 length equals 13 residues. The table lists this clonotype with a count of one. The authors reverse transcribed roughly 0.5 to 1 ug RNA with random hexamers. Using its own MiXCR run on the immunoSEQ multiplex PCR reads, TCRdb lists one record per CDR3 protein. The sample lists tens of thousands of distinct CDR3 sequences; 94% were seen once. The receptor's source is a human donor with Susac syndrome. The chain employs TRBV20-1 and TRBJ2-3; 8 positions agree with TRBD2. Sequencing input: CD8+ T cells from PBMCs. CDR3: CSASGGAKDTQYF. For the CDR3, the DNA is TGCAGTGCTAGCGGGGGGGCCAAAGATACGCAGTATTTT.